This T cell receptor beta chain is from a study of blood T cell repertoires in COVID-19. The CDR3 is 15 amino acids. Unmatched junction bases numbered 3, after V lost 0 bases and J lost 2 bases. Germline V gene data show CDR1 as SGHRS and CDR2 as YFSETQ. Per the study methods: Estimated nucleated cell counts came from reference gene primer amplification. Method: immunoSEQ multiplex PCR; TCRdb's copy keeps in-frame clones and lacks some. V and J calls and clone size are as listed in that table; D and trimming were resolved from the DNA. This table has fewer than 350,000 clones, about nine tenths appearing once. Those enrolled, adults aged roughly 18 to 100 years, came from around 24 US areas. Cohorts were based on clinical histories the participants reported. Within the 2 weeks before study entry, each person in the exposed group met a COVID-19 case.

Source material: PBMCs or T cells enriched from blood (not recorded which). J is TRBJ2-7 and V is TRBV5-1; 9 bases are shared with TRBD2. The clonotype was recovered from a woman aged 25-40 years who had been exposed to COVID-19. CDR3 region: CASSLVREGTYEQYF. The DNA of the CDR3 is TGCGCCAGCAGCTTGGTGCGGGAGGGGACCTACGAGCAGTACTTC.